Presented here are 9 T cell receptor beta chains from one specimen sequenced in a study of T cells in Graves' hyperthyroidism and ophthalmopathy. Amplified regions were TCR beta CDR3 sequences from RNA transcripts. Researchers ran a first-round RT-PCR on the TCR CDR3 using the HTBI primer set. TCRdb fed the multiplex PCR reads into MiXCR, producing one record per CDR3 protein. The data show about half a million distinct CDR3 sequences, around 16% seen once. Source material: blood. The receptors shown here come from a woman under 40 with Graves' ophthalmopathy.

As concerns this clonotype: Germline is not matched at one junction end, which may reflect a read error. CDR3 amino acids: CASSLARGSTYEQYF. In DNA, the CDR3 is TGTGCCAGCAGTTTAGCTAGGGGCTCAACCTACGAGCAGTACTTC. The V and J genes are TRBV7-6 and TRBJ2-7, with D maybe TRBD1 (5 bases). This CDR3 comprises 15 residues. Germline CDR1 is SGHVS and CDR2 is FNYEAQ.

This clonotype has a count of ten or more. The J gene is TRBJ2-1, the V gene TRBV9; D may be TRBD1 or TRBD2 (6 bases each). The germline V gene encodes CDR1 SGDLS and CDR2 YYNGEE. V was clipped by 0 bases and J by 7 bases, with 14 bases between them. CDR3 length: 15 residues. CDR3 sequence (DNA): TGTGCCAGCAGCGTAGGTAGAAGGGGGAGGAATGAGCAGTTCTTC. Translation: CASSVGRRGRNEQFF.

This clonotype was counted ten times or more. The rearrangement links TRBV2 to TRBJ2-7; no reliable D call. The germline gives CDR1 SNHLY, CDR2 FYNNEI. V lost 1 base to trimming and J lost 6 bases, with 16 bases between them. The CDR3 length is 15 residues. The CDR3: CASSEDLRIGSEQYF. CDR3 bases: TGTGCCAGCAGTGAAGACCTTCGGATAGGCAGCGAGCAGTACTTC.

The rearrangement uses TRBV19 and TRBJ2-7; no clear D gene. The CDR3 is made up of 11 amino acids. The V end lost 3 bases, the J end lost 4 bases, and 4 bases lay between the germline ends. Germline loops: CDR1 LNHDA, CDR2 SQIVND (reference sequence). The CDR3 reads CASSMVYEQYF. The CDR3 bases are TGTGCCAGTAGTATGGTATACGAGCAGTACTTC.

About this clonotype: This may be a read error, as it is one base from a much larger clone. The V and J genes are TRBV7-2 and TRBJ2-7, with D uncertain. The CDR3 sequence is 13 residues long. Trimming left V 6 bases short and J 2 bases short, with 11 bases between. Germline V gene lookup returns CDR1 SGHTA and CDR2 FQGNSA. The CDR3 region is CASRRMSAYEQYF. In nucleotides, the CDR3 is TGTGCCAGCAGGCGGATGTCGGCCTACGAGCAGTACTTC.

The rearrangement uses TRBV4-3 and TRBJ1-1, with 8 bases identical to TRBD1. V dropped 3 bases and J dropped 1; count of bases not matched to a gene: 4. CDR1 and CDR2 from the germline V gene are LGHNA and YSLEER. The CDR3 is 15 residues long. DNA of the CDR3: TGCGCCAGCAGCCATCAGACAGGGGAGAACACTGAAGCTTTCTTT. This encodes CASSHQTGENTEAFF.

This clonotype has a handful of counts. The V gene is TRBV19, the J gene TRBJ2-1; 8 bases fit TRBD2. Germline assignment: CDR1 LNHDA and CDR2 SQIVND (reference sequence). Losses at the gene ends were 5 bases for V and 3 bases for J; bases not matched to a gene: 6. The CDR3 is 15 residues long. CDR3 coding DNA: TGTGCCAGTAGTGCCCCGGGACTAGTCTACAATGAGCAGTTCTTC. Residues: CASSAPGLVYNEQFF.

A few counts support this clonotype. Since a much larger clone is just one base distant, this may be a read error. This chain uses TRBV27 with TRBJ1-1; unclear D gene. This CDR3 is 15 amino acids long. Trimming cost V 4 bases and J 6 bases, with 18 bases left between them. The germline CDR1 and CDR2 sequences are MNHEY and SMNVEV (reference sequence). The CDR3 is CASSWAGSRDAEAFF. DNA for the CDR3: TGTGCCAGCAGTTGGGCAGGCTCACGAGACGCTGAAGCTTTCTTT.

The genes are TRBV29-1 and TRBJ1-1; D is uncertain. This CDR3 has 12 residues. Between the trimmed V and J ends, which lost 2 bases and 6 bases, there was a span of 10 bases. Germline-derived CDR1 and CDR2 are SQVTM and ANQGSEA. CDR3 sequence (DNA): TGCAGCGTTGAAAGTCCGTGGGCTGAAGCTTTCTTT. Its protein product is CSVESPWAEAFF.